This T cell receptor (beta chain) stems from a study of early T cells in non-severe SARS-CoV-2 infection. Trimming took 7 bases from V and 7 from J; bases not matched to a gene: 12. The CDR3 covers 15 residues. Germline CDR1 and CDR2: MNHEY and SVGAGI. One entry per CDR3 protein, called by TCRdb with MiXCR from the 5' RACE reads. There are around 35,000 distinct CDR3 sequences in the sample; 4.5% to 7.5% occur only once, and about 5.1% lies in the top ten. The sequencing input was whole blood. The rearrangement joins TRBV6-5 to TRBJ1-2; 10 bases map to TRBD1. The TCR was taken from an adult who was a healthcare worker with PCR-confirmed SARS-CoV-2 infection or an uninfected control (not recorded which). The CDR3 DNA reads TGTGCCAGCAAGAAGAAGACAGGGGGCGCCGGTGGCTACACCTTC. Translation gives CASKKKTGGAGGYTF.